The present TCR beta chain was sequenced within a study of shared clonotypes between healthy human individuals. Measured with immunoSEQ multiplex PCR; TCRdb has only the in-frame clones, and not every one. The sample yields under 1,900,000 clones, less than 99% seen once. This CDR3 comprises 17 residues. V lost 5 bases and J lost 7, with 24 bases in between. Germline values: CDR1 SGHTA, CDR2 FQGTGA. The rearrangement links TRBV7-3 to TRBJ2-1; D may be TRBD1 or TRBD2 (6 bases each). The specimen sequenced was naive CD4+ T cells sorted from blood. Subset in this sample: CD45RA+ positively selected. This sequence was found in a man aged 30-40 years in good health. The CDR3 nucleotides are TGTGCCAGCAGCCTCCCTAGGGGGGAGCATCAGAATAATGAGCAGTTCTTC. Amino acids: CASSLPRGEHQNNEQFF.